Shown below are 5 T cell receptor beta chains from a single sample sequenced in a study of blood T cell repertoires in COVID-19. Method: immunoSEQ multiplex PCR; TCRdb's copy keeps in-frame clones and lacks some. The sample holds about 210,000 clones, approximately 91% seen once. Sequenced input: peripheral blood. The source of these receptors is a man aged 35 to 55 with acute or convalescent COVID-19.

The genes are TRBV30 and TRBJ2-3; TRBD2 agrees at 7 bases. V trimming: 4 bases; J trimming: 4 bases; junction bases outside the gene matches: 5. Germline V CDR1 and CDR2: GTSNPN, SVGIG (reference sequence). The CDR3 runs 13 residues. The CDR3 coding sequence is TGTGCCTGGATTGTGGGGGGGGCAGATACGCAGTATTTT. Translated, it gives CAWIVGGADTQYF. The full variable domain, rest sourced from reference TRBV30 and TRBJ2-3, is SQTIHQWPATLVQPVGSPLSLECTVEGTSNPNLYWYRQAAGRGLQLLFYSVGIGQISSEVPQNLSASRPQDRQFILSSKKLLLSDSGFYLCAWIVGGADTQYFGPGTRLTVL.

V usage is TRBV5-6 and J usage is TRBJ1-2, with TRBD1 identical over 9 bases. There are 14 residues in the CDR3. V dropped 6 bases and J dropped 7; count of bases not matched to a gene: 10. CDR1 and CDR2 (germline): SGHDT, YYEEEE. The CDR3 sequence: CASTSDRGISGYTF. The CDR3 nucleotides read TGTGCCAGCACCTCCGACAGGGGGATCTCTGGCTACACCTTC.

In DNA, the CDR3 is TGTGCCAGCAGCCCGACAGAGGCAAATGAGCAGTTCTTC. This translates into CASSPTEANEQFF. The V and J genes are TRBV12-3 or TRBV12-4 and TRBJ2-1, with D perhaps TRBD1 (5 bases). The V end was cut by 6 bases, the J end by 7 bases, with 13 bases between. This CDR3 is 13 amino acids long.

The rearrangement links TRBV24-1 to TRBJ2-7; 11 bases are a match to TRBD1. CDR3 length: 14 residues. V was pared by 8 bases and J by 5 bases, with 7 bases of the junction left unmatched. Looked up from germline, CDR1 is KGHDR and CDR2 is SFDVKD. CDR3 sequence: CATMRTGGVHEQYF. The CDR3 DNA reads as TGTGCCACCATGAGGACAGGGGGCGTACACGAGCAGTACTTC.

The chain carries TRBV6-5 and TRBJ1-2; D might be TRBD1 (6 bases). This CDR3 contains 14 residues. Germline lookup yields CDR1 MNHEY and CDR2 SVGAGI. Between the trimmed V and J ends, which lost 7 bases and 7 bases, there was a span of 19 bases. The DNA of the CDR3 is TGTGCCAGCAACAGGGACGGGCAATTAAGTGGCTACACCTTC. Translating gives CASNRDGQLSGYTF.